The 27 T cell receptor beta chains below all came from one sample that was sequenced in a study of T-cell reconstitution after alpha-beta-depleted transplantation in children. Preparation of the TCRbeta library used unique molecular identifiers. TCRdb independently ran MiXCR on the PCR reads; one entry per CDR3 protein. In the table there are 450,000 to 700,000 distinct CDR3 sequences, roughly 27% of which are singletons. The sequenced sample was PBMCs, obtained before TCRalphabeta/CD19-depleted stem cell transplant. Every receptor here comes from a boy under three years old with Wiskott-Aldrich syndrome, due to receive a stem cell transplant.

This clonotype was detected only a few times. The CDR3 here is CASGLIVGGSQPQHF. The CDR3 nucleotides read TGTGCCAGCGGGCTAATCGTAGGGGGGAGTCAGCCCCAGCATTTT. The V call is TRBV27, the J call TRBJ1-5, with D possibly matching TRBD1 (6 bases). Deletions cut 8 bases from V and 6 bases from J, with 20 bases between. This CDR3 has 15 residues. Germline V gene sequence: CDR1 MNHEY, CDR2 SMNVEV (reference sequence).

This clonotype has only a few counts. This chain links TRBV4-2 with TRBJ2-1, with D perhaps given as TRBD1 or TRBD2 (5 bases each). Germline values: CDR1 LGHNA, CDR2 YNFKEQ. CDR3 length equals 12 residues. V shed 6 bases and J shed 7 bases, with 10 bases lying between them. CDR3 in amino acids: CASSHGANEQFF. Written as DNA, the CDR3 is TGTGCCAGCAGTCACGGGGCGAATGAGCAGTTCTTC.

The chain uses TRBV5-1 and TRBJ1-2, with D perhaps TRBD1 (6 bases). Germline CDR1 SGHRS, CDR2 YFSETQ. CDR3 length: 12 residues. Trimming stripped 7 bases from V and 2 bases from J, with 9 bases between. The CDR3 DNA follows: TGCGCCAGCGGGGGCGGGAACTATGGCTACACCTTC. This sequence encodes CASGGGNYGYTF.

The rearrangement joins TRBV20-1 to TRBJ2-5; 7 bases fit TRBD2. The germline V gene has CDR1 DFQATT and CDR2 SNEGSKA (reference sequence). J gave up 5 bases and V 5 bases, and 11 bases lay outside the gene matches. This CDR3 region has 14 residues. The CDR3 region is CSALAGRNGETQYF. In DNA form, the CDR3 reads TGCAGTGCTTTAGCGGGCCGTAATGGGGAGACCCAGTACTTC.

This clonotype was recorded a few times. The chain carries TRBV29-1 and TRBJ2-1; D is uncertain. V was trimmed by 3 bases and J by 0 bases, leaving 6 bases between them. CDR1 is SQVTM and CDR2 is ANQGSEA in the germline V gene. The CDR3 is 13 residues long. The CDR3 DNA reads TGCAGCGTTGATACCGCCTCCTACAATGAGCAGTTCTTC. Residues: CSVDTASYNEQFF.

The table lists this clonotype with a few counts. The CDR3 here is CASISSGSTGELFF. The CDR3 DNA sequence: TGTGCCAGCATCTCTAGCGGGAGCACCGGGGAGCTGTTTTTT. The rearrangement uses TRBV28 and TRBJ2-2; 10 bases align to TRBD2. CDR1 is MDHEN and CDR2 is SYDVKM in the germline V gene. V shed 7 bases and J 4 bases; nucleotides not matched to a gene: 3. This CDR3 spans 14 amino acids.

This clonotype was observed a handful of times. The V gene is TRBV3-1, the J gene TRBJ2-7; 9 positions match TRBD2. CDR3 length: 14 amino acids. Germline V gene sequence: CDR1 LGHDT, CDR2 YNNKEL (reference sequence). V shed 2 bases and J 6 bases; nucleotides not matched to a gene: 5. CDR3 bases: TGTGCCAGCAGCCAATTAGCGGGAGCGGGCGAGCAGTACTTC. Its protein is CASSQLAGAGEQYF.

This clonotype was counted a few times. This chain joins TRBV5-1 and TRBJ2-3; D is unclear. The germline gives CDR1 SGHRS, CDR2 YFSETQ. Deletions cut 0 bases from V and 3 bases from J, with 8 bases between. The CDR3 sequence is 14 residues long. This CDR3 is CASSLEQLTDTQYF. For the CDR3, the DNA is TGCGCCAGCAGCTTGGAACAGCTTACAGATACGCAGTATTTT. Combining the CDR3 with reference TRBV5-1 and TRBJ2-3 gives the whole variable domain KAGVTQTPRYLIKTRGQQVTLSCSPISGHRSVSWYQQTPGQGLQFLFEYFSETQRNKGNFPGRFSGRQFSNSRSEMNVSTLELGDSALYLCASSLEQLTDTQYFGPGTRLTVL.

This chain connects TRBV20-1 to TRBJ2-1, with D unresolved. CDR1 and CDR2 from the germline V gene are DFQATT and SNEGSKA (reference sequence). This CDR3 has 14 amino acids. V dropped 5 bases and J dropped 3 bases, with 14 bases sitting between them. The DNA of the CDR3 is TGCAGTGCTGTTAAGACCCCTTACTACAATGAGCAGTTCTTC. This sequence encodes CSAVKTPYYNEQFF.

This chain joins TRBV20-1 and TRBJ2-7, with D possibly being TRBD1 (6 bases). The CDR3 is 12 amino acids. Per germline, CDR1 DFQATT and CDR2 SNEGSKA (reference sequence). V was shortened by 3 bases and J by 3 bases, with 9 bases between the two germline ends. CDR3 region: CSASKGGYEQYF. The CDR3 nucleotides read TGCAGTGCTAGTAAAGGGGGCTACGAGCAGTACTTC.

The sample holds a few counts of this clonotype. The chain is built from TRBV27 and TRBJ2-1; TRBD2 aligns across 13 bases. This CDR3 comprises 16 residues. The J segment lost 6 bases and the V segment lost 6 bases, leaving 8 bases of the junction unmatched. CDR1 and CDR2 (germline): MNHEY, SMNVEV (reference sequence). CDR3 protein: CASRRLAGGDFNEQFF. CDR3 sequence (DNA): TGTGCCAGCAGAAGACTAGCGGGAGGAGATTTCAATGAGCAGTTCTTC.

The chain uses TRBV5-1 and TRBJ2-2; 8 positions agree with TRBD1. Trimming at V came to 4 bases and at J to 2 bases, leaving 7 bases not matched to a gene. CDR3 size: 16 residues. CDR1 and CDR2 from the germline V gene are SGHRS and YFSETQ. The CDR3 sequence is CASSPRQGPNTGELFF. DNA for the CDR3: TGCGCCAGCAGCCCCAGACAGGGGCCTAACACCGGGGAGCTGTTTTTT. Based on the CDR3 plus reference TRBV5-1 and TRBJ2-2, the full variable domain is KAGVTQTPRYLIKTRGQQVTLSCSPISGHRSVSWYQQTPGQGLQFLFEYFSETQRNKGNFPGRFSGRQFSNSRSEMNVSTLELGDSALYLCASSPRQGPNTGELFFGEGSRLTVL.

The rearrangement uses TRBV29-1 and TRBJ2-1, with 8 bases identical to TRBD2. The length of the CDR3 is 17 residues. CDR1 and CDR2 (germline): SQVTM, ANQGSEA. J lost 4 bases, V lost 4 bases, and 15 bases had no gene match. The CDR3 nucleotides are TGCAGCGTTGGGGGATTTGGTCTAGGGACTAGTTACAATGAGCAGTTCTTC. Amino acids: CSVGGFGLGTSYNEQFF.

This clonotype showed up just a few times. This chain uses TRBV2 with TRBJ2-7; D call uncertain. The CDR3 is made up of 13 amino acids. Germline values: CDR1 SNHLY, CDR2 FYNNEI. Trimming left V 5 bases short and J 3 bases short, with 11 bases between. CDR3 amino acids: CASSTRRDYEQYF. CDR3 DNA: TGTGCCAGCAGTACGCGGAGAGACTACGAGCAGTACTTC. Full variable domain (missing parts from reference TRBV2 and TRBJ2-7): EPEVTQTPSHQVTQMGQEVILRCVPISNHLYFYWYRQILGQKVEFLVSFYNNEISEKSEIFDDQFSVERPDGSNFTLKIRSTKLEDSAMYFCASSTRRDYEQYFGPGTRLTVT.

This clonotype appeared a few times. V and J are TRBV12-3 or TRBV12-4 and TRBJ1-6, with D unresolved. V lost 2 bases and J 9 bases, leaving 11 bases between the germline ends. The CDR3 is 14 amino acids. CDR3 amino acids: CASSLKEVGSPLHF. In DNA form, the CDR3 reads TGTGCCAGCAGTTTAAAGGAGGTGGGTTCACCCCTCCACTTT.

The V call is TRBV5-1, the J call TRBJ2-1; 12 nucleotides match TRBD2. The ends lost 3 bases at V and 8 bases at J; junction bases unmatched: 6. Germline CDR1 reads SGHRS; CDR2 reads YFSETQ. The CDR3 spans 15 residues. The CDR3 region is CASSSLAGGLDEQFF. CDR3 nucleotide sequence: TGCGCCAGCAGCTCGCTAGCGGGAGGGCTTGATGAGCAGTTCTTC. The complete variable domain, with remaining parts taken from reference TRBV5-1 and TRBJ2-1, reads KAGVTQTPRYLIKTRGQQVTLSCSPISGHRSVSWYQQTPGQGLQFLFEYFSETQRNKGNFPGRFSGRQFSNSRSEMNVSTLELGDSALYLCASSSLAGGLDEQFFGPGTRLTVL.

DNA of the CDR3: TGCGCCAGCAGCTTGGCCTCAGCGGCCCTCAATGAGCAGTTCTTC. As protein: CASSLASAALNEQFF. The genes are TRBV5-1 and TRBJ2-1; possible D gene TRBD2, 5 bases. The V gene lost 0 bases and the J gene lost 6 bases, with 13 bases spanning the gap. This CDR3 has 15 residues. Germline lookup yields CDR1 SGHRS and CDR2 YFSETQ. Using reference TRBV5-1 and TRBJ2-1 for the parts outside the CDR3, the full variable domain is KAGVTQTPRYLIKTRGQQVTLSCSPISGHRSVSWYQQTPGQGLQFLFEYFSETQRNKGNFPGRFSGRQFSNSRSEMNVSTLELGDSALYLCASSLASAALNEQFFGPGTRLTVL.

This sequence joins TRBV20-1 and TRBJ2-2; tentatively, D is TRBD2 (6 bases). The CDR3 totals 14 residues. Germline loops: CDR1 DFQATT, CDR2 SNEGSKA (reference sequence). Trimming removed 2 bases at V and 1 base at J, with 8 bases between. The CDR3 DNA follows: TGCAGTGCTAGACCTAGCGAGAACACCGGGGAGCTGTTTTTT. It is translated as CSARPSENTGELFF.

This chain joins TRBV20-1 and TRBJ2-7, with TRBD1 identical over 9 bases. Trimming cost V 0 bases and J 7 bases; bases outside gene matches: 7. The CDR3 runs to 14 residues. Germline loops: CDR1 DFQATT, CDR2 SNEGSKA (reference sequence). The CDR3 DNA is TGCAGTGCTAGAGATTACAGGGGGCGAGAGGAGCAGTACTTC. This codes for CSARDYRGREEQYF.

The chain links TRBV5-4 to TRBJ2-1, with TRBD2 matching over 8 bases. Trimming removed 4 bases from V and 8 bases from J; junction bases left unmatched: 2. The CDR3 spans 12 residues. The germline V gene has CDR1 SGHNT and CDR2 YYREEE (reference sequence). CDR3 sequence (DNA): TGTGCCAGCAGCAGAGCGGGAGATGAGCAGTTCTTC. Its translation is CASSRAGDEQFF.

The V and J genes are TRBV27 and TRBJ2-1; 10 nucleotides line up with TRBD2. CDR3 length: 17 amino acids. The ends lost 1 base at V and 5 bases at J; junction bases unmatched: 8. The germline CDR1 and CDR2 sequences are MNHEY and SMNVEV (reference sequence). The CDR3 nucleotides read TGTGCCAGCAGTTTATTGGCTCGGACTAGCGGAAACAATGAGCAGTTCTTC. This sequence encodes CASSLLARTSGNNEQFF.

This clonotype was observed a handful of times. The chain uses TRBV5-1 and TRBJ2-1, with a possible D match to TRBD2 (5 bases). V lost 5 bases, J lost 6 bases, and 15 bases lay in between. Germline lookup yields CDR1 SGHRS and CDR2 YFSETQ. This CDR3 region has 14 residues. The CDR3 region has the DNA TGCGCCAGCAGGGGTGGGAGTTGGTCCAATGAGCAGTTCTTC. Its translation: CASRGGSWSNEQFF.

The CDR3: CASSLRGGYSNQPQHF. The CDR3 DNA is TGTGCCAGCAGTTTACGTGGGGGATATAGCAATCAGCCCCAGCATTTT. The chain is built from TRBV12-3 or TRBV12-4 and TRBJ1-5; a weak D match, TRBD1 (5 bases). Trimming shortened V by 2 bases and J by 0 bases, and 11 bases separated the two germline ends. The CDR3 spans 16 residues.

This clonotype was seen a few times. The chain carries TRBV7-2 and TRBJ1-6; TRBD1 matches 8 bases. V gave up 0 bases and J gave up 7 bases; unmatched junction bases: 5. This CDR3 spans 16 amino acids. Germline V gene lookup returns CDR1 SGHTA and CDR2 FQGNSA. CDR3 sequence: CASSLAPGQVNSPLHF. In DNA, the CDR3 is TGTGCCAGCAGCTTAGCGCCGGGACAGGTGAATTCACCCCTCCACTTT.

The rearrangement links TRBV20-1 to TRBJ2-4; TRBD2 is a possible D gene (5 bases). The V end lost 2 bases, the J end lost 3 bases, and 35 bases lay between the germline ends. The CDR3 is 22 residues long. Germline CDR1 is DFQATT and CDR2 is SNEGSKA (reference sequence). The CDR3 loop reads CSARRSGVTGLIRVAVKNIQYF. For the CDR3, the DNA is TGCAGTGCTAGAAGGAGCGGAGTGACCGGGTTGATCCGGGTCGCGGTCAAAAACATTCAGTACTTC.

CDR3 nucleotide sequence: TGCAGTGCCCTGACAGGGAACACCGGGGAGCTGTTTTTT. It translates to CSALTGNTGELFF. The chain combines TRBV20-1 with TRBJ2-2; D is perhaps TRBD1 (6 bases). The germline V gene encodes CDR1 DFQATT and CDR2 SNEGSKA (reference sequence). V lost 6 bases and J 1 base, leaving 9 bases between the germline ends. CDR3 size: 13 residues.

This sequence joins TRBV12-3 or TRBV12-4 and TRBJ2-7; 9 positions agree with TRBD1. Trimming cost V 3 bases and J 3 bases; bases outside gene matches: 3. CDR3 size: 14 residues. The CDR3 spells CASSFGTGFYEQYF. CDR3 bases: TGTGCCAGCAGTTTCGGGACAGGGTTCTACGAGCAGTACTTC.